This passage covers 3 T cell receptor beta chains from one sample sequenced in a study of spatial heterogeneity in lung cancer. Overall study findings and caveats: Tumor mutation count correlated with how many alpha and beta TCRs expanded intratumorally.

The antigens of these receptors remain unknown. The time point is: sample taken at primary tumor resection. TCRdb re-called the 5' RACE reads through MiXCR, storing one row per CDR3 protein. The data show 16,000 or so distinct CDR3 sequences, about 6.7% seen once. Sequencing used lung tumor tissue, obtained at surgery. The receptors originated from a female donor with early-stage non-small cell lung cancer.

Within the sample, this clonotype is medium-sized. A library prepared for alpha chains yielded this beta chain as an off-target read; its size is of little meaning. J is TRBJ1-2 and V is TRBV6-4; D perhaps matches TRBD1 (5 bases). The germline V gene encodes CDR1 MRHNA and CDR2 SNTAGT. V lost 7 bases to trimming and J lost 7 bases, with 13 bases between them. This CDR3 has 12 amino acids. CDR3 bases: TGTGCCAGCACCCCCCGGGGGGGTGGCTACACCTTC. Protein: CASTPRGGGYTF.

Ten or more counts support this clonotype. The library was prepared for alpha chains; this beta chain is a stray read, so its frequency means little. The chain recombines TRBV20-1 with TRBJ1-5; 11 bases match TRBD1. Germline-derived CDR1 and CDR2 are DFQATT and SNEGSKA (reference sequence). J lost 4 bases, V lost 5 bases, and 4 bases had no gene match. The CDR3 length is 14 residues. The CDR3 region has the DNA TGCAGTGCTTGGGACAGGGGGTGGAATCAGCCCCAGCATTTT. Its translation is CSAWDRGWNQPQHF.

Of note for this clonotype: The library was prepared for alpha chains; this beta chain is a stray read, so its frequency means little. The V gene is TRBV6-6, the J gene TRBJ2-5, with D unclear. V dropped 2 bases and J dropped 1 base, with 11 bases sitting between them. Germline CDR1 and CDR2: MNHNY and SVGAGI (reference sequence). This CDR3 comprises 15 residues. The CDR3 is CASSYKPFPQETQYF. The CDR3 region has the DNA TGTGCCAGCAGTTACAAGCCCTTCCCCCAAGAGACCCAGTACTTC.